The subject of this entry is one TCR beta chain. The data belong to a study of PD-1 blockade in classical Hodgkin lymphoma. The time point denotes: cycle 4 day 1 (C4D1), after five to seven weeks of nivolumab. Each patient experienced a relapse that followed autologous stem cell transplantation, and brentuximab vedotin exposure varied. The protocol was immunoSEQ multiplex PCR, while the TCRdb copy is restricted to in-frame clones and leaves out a portion. The sample lists just under 65,000 clones, 75% to 95% occurring once. CDR3 size: 18 residues. From germline, CDR1 is SNHLY and CDR2 FYNNEI. Trimming removed 1 base from V and 4 bases from J; junction bases left unmatched: 11.

The sample was peripheral blood mononuclear cells (PBMCs), taken before the fourth cycle of nivolumab. The receptor was derived from a human donor with classical Hodgkin lymphoma. The chain is built from TRBV2 and TRBJ1-2, with 11 nucleotides matching TRBD1. DNA for the CDR3: TGTGCCAGCAGTGAAGTGGGACAGGGGGGCACACCCTCCTATGGCTACACCTTC. Amino acid sequence: CASSEVGQGGTPSYGYTF.